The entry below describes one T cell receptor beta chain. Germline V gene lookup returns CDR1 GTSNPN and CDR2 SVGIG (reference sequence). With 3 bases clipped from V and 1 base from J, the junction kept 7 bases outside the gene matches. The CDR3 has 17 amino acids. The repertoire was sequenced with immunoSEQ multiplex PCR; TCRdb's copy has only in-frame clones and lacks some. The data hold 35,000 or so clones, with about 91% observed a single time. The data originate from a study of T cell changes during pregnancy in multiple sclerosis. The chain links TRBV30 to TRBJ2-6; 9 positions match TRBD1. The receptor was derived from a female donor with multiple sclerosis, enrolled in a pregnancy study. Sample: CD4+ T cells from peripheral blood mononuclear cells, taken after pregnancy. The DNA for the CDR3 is TGTGCCTGGAGCGGATCGGGACAGGGATCTGGGGCCAACGTCCTGACTTTC. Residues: CAWSGSGQGSGANVLTF.